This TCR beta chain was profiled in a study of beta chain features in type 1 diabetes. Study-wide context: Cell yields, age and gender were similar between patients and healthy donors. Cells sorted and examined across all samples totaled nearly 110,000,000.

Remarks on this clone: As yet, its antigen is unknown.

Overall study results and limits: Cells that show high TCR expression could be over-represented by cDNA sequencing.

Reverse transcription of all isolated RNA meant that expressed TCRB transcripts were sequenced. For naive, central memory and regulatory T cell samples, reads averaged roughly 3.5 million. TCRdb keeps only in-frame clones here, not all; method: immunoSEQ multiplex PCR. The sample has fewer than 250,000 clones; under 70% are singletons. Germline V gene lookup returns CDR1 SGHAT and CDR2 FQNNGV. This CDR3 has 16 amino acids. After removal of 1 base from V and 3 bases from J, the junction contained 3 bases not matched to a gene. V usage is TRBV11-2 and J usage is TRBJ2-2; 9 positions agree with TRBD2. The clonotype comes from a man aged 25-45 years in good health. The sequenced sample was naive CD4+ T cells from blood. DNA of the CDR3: TGTGCCAGCAGCTTAGTAAGACTAGCGGACACCGGGGAGCTGTTTTTT. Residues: CASSLVRLADTGELFF.